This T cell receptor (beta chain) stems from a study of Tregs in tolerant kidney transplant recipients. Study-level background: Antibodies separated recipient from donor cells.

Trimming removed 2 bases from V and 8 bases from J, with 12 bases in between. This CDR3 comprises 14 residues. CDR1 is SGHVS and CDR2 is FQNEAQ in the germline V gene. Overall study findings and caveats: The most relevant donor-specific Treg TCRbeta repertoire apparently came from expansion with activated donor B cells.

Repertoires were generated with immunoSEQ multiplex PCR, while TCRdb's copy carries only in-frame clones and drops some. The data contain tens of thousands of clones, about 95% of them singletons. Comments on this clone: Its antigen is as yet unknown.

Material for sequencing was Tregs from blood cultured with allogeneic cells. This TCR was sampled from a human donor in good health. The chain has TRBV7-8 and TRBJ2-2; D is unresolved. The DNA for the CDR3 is TGTGCCAGCAGCTTACGATCGAGCTCTGGGGAGCTGTTTTTT. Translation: CASSLRSSSGELFF.